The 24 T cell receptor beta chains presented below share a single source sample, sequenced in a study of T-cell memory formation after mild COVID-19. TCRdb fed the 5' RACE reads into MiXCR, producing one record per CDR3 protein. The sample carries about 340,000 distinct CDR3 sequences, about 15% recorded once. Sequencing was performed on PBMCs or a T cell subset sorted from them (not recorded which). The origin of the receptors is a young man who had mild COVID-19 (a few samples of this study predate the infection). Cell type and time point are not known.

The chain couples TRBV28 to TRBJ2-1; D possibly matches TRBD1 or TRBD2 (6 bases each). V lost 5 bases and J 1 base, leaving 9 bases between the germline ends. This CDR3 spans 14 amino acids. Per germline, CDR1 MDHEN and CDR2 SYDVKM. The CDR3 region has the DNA TGTGCCAGCAGTAGGAGGGGGTCCTACAATGAGCAGTTCTTC. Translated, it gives CASSRRGSYNEQFF. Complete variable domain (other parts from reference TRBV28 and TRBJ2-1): DVKVTQSSRYLVKRTGEKVFLECVQDMDHENMFWYRQDPGLGLRLIYFSYDVKMKEKGDIPEGYSVSREKKERFSLILESASTNQTSMYLCASSRRGSYNEQFFGPGTRLTVL.

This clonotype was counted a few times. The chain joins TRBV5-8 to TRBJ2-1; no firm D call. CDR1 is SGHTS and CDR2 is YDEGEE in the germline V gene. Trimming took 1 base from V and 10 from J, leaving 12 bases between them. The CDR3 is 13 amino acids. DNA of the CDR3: TGTGCCAGCAGCTTGACCGGCTCTAGAGAGCAGTTCTTC. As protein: CASSLTGSREQFF. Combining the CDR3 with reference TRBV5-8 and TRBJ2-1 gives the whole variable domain EAGVTQSPTHLIKTRGQQATLRCSPISGHTSVYWYQQALGLGLQFLLWYDEGEERNRGNFPPRFSGRQFPNYSSELNVNALELEDSALYLCASSLTGSREQFFGPGTRLTVL.

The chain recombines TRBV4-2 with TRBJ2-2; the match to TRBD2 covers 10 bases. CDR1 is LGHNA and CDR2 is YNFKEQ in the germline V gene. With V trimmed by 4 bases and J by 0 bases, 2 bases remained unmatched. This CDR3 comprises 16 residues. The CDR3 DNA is TGTGCCAGCAGCCCCCTAGCGGGGGCGAACACCGGGGAGCTGTTTTTT. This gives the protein CASSPLAGANTGELFF.

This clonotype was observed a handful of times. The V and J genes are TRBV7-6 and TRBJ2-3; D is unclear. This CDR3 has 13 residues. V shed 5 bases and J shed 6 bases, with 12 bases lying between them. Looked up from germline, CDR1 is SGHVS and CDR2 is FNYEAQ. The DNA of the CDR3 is TGTGCCAGCAGCCTCCAATCGTTGGATACGCAGTATTTT. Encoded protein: CASSLQSLDTQYF.

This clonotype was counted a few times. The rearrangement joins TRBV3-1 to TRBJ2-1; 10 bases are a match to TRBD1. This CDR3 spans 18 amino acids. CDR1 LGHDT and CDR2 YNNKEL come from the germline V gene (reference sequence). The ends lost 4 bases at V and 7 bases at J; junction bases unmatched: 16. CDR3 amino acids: CASSRPDRGLDRRNEQFF. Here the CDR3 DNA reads TGTGCCAGCAGCCGACCCGACAGGGGGCTCGATCGTCGGAATGAGCAGTTCTTC.

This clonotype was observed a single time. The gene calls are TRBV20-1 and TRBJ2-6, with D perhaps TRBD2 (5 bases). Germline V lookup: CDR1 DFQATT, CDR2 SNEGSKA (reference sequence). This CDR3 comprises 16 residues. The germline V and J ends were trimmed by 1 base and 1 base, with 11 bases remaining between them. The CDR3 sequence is CSARVVPGSGANVLTF. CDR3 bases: TGCAGTGCTAGAGTTGTCCCGGGGTCTGGGGCCAACGTCCTGACTTTC.

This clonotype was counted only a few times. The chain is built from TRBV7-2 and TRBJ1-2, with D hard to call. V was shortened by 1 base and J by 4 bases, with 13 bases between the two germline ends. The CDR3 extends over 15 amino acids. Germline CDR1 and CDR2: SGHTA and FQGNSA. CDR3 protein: CASSLDLIGFYGYTF. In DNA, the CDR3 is TGTGCCAGCAGCTTAGATTTGATCGGCTTCTATGGCTACACCTTC.

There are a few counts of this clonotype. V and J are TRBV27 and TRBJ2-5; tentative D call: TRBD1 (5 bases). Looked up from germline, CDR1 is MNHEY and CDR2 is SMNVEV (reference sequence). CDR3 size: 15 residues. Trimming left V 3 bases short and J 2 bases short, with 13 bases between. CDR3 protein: CASSFSRVLQETQYF. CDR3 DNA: TGTGCCAGCAGTTTCTCCAGGGTTTTGCAAGAGACCCAGTACTTC.

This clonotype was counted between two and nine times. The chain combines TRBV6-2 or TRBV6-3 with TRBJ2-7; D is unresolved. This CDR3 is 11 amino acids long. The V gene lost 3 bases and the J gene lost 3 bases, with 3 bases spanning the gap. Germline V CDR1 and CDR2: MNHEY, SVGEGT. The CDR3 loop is CASSYFYEQYF. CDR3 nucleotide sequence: TGTGCCAGCAGTTATTTCTACGAGCAGTACTTC.

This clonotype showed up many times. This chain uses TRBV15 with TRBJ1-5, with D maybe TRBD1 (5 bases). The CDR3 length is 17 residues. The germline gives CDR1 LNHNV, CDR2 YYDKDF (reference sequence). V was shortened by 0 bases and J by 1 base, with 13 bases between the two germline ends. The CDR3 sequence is CATSRDFPGYSNQPQHF. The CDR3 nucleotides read TGTGCCACCAGCAGAGATTTCCCAGGGTACAGCAATCAGCCCCAGCATTTT. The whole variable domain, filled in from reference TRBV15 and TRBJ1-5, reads DAMVIQNPRYQVTQFGKPVTLSCSQTLNHNVMYWYQQKSSQAPKLLFHYYDKDFNNEADTPDNFQSRRPNTSFCFLDIRSPGLGDTAMYLCATSRDFPGYSNQPQHFGDGTRLSIL.

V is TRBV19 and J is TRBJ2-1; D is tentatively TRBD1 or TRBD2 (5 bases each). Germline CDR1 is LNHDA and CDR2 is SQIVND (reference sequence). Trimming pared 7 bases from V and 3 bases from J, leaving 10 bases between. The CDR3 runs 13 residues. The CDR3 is CASTRDDYNEQFF. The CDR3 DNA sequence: TGTGCCAGTACCCGGGACGACTACAATGAGCAGTTCTTC.

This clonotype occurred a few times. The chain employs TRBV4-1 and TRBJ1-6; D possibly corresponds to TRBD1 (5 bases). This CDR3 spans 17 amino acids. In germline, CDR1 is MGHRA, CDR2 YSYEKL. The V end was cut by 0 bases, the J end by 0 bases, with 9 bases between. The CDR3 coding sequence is TGCGCCAGCAGCCAAGATCCAGGGAGCTCCTATAATTCACCCCTCCACTTT. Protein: CASSQDPGSSYNSPLHF.

This chain's CDR3 is CASQGGNQPQHF. Here the CDR3 DNA reads TGTGCCAGTCAGGGGGGCAATCAGCCCCAGCATTTT. V is TRBV12-3 or TRBV12-4 and J is TRBJ1-5; TRBD1 matches 7 bases. The CDR3 totals 12 residues. V was pared by 9 bases and J by 2 bases, with 1 base of the junction left unmatched.

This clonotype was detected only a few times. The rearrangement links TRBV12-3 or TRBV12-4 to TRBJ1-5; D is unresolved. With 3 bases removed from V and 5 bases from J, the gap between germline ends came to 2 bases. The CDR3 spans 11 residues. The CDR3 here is CASSLYQPQHF. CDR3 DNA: TGTGCCAGCAGTTTGTATCAGCCCCAGCATTTT.

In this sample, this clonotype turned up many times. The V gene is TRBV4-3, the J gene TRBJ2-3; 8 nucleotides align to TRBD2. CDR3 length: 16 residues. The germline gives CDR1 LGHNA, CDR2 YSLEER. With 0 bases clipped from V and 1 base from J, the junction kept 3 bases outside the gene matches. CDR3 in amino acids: CASSQDGAGGTDTQYF. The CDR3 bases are TGCGCCAGCAGCCAAGATGGAGCGGGGGGCACAGATACGCAGTATTTT.

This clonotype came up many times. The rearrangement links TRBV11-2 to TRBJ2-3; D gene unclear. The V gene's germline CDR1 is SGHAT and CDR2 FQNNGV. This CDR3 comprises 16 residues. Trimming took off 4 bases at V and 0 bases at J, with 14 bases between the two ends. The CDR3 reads CASSSFLASSTDTQYF. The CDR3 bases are TGTGCCAGCAGCTCCTTCTTAGCATCCAGCACAGATACGCAGTATTTT.

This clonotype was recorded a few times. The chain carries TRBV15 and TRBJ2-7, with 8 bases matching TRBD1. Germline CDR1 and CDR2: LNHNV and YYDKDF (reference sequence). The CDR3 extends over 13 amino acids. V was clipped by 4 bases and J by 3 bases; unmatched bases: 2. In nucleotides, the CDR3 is TGTGCCACCAGCACTGACAGGGGCTACGAGCAGTACTTC. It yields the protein CATSTDRGYEQYF.

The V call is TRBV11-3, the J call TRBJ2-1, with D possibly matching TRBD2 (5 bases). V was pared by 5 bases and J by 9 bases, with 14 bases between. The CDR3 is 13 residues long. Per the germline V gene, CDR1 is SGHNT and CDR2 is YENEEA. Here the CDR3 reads CASSPDSEGEQFF. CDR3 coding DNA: TGTGCCAGCAGCCCCGACTCAGAGGGTGAGCAGTTCTTC. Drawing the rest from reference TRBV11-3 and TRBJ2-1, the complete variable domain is EAGVVQSPRYKIIEKKQPVAFWCNPISGHNTLYWYLQNLGQGPELLIRYENEEAVDDSQLPKDRFSAERLKGVDSTLKIQPAELGDSAVYLCASSPDSEGEQFFGPGTRLTVL.

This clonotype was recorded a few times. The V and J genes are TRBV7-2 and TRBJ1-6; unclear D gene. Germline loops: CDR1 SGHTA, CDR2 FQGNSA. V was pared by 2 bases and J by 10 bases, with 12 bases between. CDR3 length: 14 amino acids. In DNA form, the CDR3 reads TGTGCCAGCAGCTTACCCCATTCGGGGTCACCCCTCCACTTT. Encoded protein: CASSLPHSGSPLHF.

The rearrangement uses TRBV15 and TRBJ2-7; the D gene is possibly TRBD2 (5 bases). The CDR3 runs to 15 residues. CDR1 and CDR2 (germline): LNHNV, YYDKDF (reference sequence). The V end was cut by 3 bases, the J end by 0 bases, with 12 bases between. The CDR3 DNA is TGTGCCACCAGCAGCGAAGGACTGAGCTCCTACGAGCAGTACTTC. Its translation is CATSSEGLSSYEQYF.

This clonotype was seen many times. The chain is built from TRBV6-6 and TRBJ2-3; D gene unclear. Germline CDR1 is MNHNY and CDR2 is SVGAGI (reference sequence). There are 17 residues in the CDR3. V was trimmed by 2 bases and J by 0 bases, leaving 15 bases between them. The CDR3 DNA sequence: TGTGCCAGCAGTTACCCCAGAGAAGGGTCTAGCACAGATACGCAGTATTTT. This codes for CASSYPREGSSTDTQYF.

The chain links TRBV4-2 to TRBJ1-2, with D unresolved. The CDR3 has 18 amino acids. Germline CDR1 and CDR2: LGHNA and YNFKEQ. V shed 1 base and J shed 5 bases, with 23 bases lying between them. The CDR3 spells CASSQVGQFDKIKYGYTF. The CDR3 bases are TGTGCCAGCAGCCAAGTTGGGCAGTTTGACAAGATCAAATATGGCTACACCTTC.

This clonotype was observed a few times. The CDR3 loop reads CASRPSGGTGELFF. In DNA form, the CDR3 reads TGTGCCAGCAGACCGAGTGGGGGAACCGGGGAGCTGTTTTTT. The chain combines TRBV11-2 with TRBJ2-2; the D call may be TRBD1 or TRBD2 (5 bases each). V lost 6 bases and J 5 bases, leaving 13 bases between the germline ends. Germline assignment: CDR1 SGHAT and CDR2 FQNNGV. This CDR3 contains 14 residues. The whole variable domain, filled in from reference TRBV11-2 and TRBJ2-2, reads EAGVAQSPRYKIIEKRQSVAFWCNPISGHATLYWYQQILGQGPKLLIQFQNNGVVDDSQLPKDRFSAERLKGVDSTLKIQPAKLEDSAVYLCASRPSGGTGELFFGEGSRLTVL.

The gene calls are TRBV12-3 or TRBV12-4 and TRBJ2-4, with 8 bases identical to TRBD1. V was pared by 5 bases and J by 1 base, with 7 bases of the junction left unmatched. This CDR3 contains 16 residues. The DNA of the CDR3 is TGTGCCAGCAGTCGGACAGGGAACGGGGCCAAAAACATTCAGTACTTC. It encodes CASSRTGNGAKNIQYF.